The T cell receptor (beta chain) under discussion was sequenced for a study of shared clonotypes between healthy human individuals. Study-level results: Sorted-subset sequencing was shown by rarefaction to be incomplete despite large depth.

CDR1 is SGHRS and CDR2 is YFSETQ in the germline V gene. The V end lost 6 bases, the J end lost 0 bases, and 10 bases lay between the germline ends. The CDR3 loop spans 14 amino acids. Profiled with immunoSEQ multiplex PCR; TCRdb holds only in-frame clones, not every one. The sample includes 2 million to 2.5 million clones, roughly 92% seen only once; the top ten take approximately 0.41%. With regard to this clone: Its antigen is as yet unknown.

The source is a young man in good health. Some clones in this sample may be carry-over from other donors' samples. V gene TRBV5-1 combines with J gene TRBJ1-3; D may be TRBD1 (5 bases). Input material: naive CD4+ T cells from PBMCs. Subset denoted: CD45RA+ positively selected. Here the CDR3 DNA reads TGCGCCAGCACCTCGGGGGACTCTGGAAACACCATATATTTT. Its translation: CASTSGDSGNTIYF. The entire variable domain, with the rest obtained from reference TRBV5-1 and TRBJ1-3, is as follows: KAGVTQTPRYLIKTRGQQVTLSCSPISGHRSVSWYQQTPGQGLQFLFEYFSETQRNKGNFPGRFSGRQFSNSRSEMNVSTLELGDSALYLCASTSGDSGNTIYFGEGSWLTVV.